This T cell receptor beta chain is drawn from a study of blood T cell repertoires in COVID-19. Looking at the study overall: The study drew acute and convalescent COVID-19 samples from the United States, Italy and Spain.

Per the original data handling: For nucleated cells, counts were estimated from reference gene primer amplification. The data were produced by immunoSEQ multiplex PCR, yet TCRdb's version contains in-frame clones alone and is incomplete. V and J calls and clone size are as listed in that table; D and trimming were resolved from the DNA. Altogether 310,000 or so clones are present, 86% being singletons, with the ten largest covering around 1.5%. There are 13 residues in the CDR3. Germline V gene lookup returns CDR1 GTSNPN and CDR2 SVGIG (reference sequence). Trimming cost V 4 bases and J 2 bases, with 12 bases left between them.

The TCR was taken from a woman aged 45-59 years with acute or convalescent COVID-19. The sequencing input was peripheral blood. The rearrangement joins TRBV30 to TRBJ2-7, with D tentatively TRBD2 (7 bases). The CDR3 here is CAWTGGQAYEQYF. The CDR3 nucleotides read TGTGCCTGGACCGGGGGGCAAGCCTACGAGCAGTACTTC.